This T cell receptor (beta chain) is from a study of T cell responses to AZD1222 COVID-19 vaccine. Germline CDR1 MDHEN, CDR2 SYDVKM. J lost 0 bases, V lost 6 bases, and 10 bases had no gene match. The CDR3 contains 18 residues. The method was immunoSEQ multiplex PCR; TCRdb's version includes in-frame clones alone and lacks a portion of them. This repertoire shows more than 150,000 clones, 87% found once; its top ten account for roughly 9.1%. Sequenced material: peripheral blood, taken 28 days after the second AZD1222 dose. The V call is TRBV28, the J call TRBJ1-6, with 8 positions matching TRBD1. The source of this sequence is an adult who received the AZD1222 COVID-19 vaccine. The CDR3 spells CASSRGQVSSSYNSPLHF. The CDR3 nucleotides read TGTGCCAGCAGCCGGGGACAGGTCTCGAGCTCCTATAATTCACCCCTCCACTTT.